The TCR beta chain under discussion was sequenced for a study of T-cell memory formation after mild COVID-19. Study-level findings and limits: Pre-infection memory already had some responding clones, implying cross-reactive memory joined. Contracting CD4+ clones sat mainly in CM and EM; CD8+ in EMRA.

V was shortened by 2 bases and J by 8 bases, with 10 bases between the two germline ends. CDR3 size: 13 residues. Germline assignment: CDR1 MNHEY and CDR2 SVGEGT. The table lists this clonotype with many counts. As yet, its antigen is unknown. TCRdb called the 5' RACE reads again in MiXCR, with one record for every CDR3 protein. The sample yields 250,000 to 350,000 distinct CDR3 sequences, roughly an eighth seen once. The J gene is TRBJ1-5, the V gene TRBV6-2 or TRBV6-3; no clear D. This receptor was identified in a man aged 18 to 30 who had mild COVID-19 (a few samples of this study predate the infection). Cell type and time point are not known. The sample consisted of PBMCs or a T cell subset sorted from them (not recorded which). The chain's CDR3 is CASSYRDQEPQHF. As DNA, the CDR3 is TGTGCCAGCAGTTACAGGGATCAAGAGCCCCAGCATTTT.